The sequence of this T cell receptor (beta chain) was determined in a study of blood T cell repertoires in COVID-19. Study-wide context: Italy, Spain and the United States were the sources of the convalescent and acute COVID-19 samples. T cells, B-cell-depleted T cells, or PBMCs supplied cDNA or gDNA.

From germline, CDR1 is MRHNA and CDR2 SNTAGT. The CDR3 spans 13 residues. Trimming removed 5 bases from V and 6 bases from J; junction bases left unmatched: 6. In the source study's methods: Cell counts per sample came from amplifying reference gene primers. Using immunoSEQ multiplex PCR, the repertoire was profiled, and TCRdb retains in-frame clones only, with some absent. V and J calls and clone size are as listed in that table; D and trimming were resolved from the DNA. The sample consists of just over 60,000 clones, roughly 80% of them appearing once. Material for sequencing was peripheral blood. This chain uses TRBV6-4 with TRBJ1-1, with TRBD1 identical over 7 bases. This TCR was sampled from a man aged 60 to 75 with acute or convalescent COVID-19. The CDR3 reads CASSWVQGAEAFF. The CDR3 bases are TGTGCCAGCAGTTGGGTGCAGGGGGCTGAAGCTTTCTTT.